The TCR beta chain under discussion was sequenced for a study of T cell changes during pregnancy in multiple sclerosis. CDR3 length equals 13 residues. Between the trimmed V and J ends, which lost 0 bases and 11 bases, there was a span of 12 bases. Germline V gene lookup returns CDR1 SGHNT and CDR2 YYREEE (reference sequence). Assay: immunoSEQ multiplex PCR; the TCRdb copy retains only in-frame clones and omits some. The sample includes about 84,000 clones, 90% to 95% of them seen just once. The receptor comes from a female donor in good health, enrolled as a control in a pregnancy study. This specimen consisted of peripheral blood, obtained in the second trimester of pregnancy. The gene calls are TRBV5-4 and TRBJ1-5, with a weak D call TRBD1 (6 bases). CDR3 coding DNA: TGTGCCAGCAGCTTGGAGGGGGGGACGACCCAGCATTTT. This codes for CASSLEGGTTQHF.